The T cell receptor (beta chain) under discussion was sequenced for a study of CD8 T cells in ankylosing spondylitis. General observations from the study: Disease-linked clones were CD8+ and relatively rare in peripheral blood. There was reportedly significant enrichment of clones that were disease-linked in matched ankylosing spondylitis synovial fluid. Certain motif variants had earlier appeared in reactive arthritis synovial fluid and blood. Typical of ankylosing spondylitis blood, it appeared, was a TCR beta motif of several highly homologous variants.

TCR beta libraries were made by quantitative 5'-RACE with molecular barcodes. MiXCR, applied by TCRdb to the 5' RACE reads, yields one record per CDR3 protein. The sample lists 200,000 to 250,000 distinct CDR3 sequences; about 6.7% were seen once. About this clonotype itself: Its target is unknown.

This CDR3 spans 15 amino acids. V was pared by 5 bases and J by 3 bases, with 8 bases of the junction left unmatched. Germline CDR1 SGHVS, CDR2 FNYEAQ. What was sequenced was blood, either unsorted or a sorted T cell fraction (not recorded which). This clonotype was sampled from a male donor with ankylosing spondylitis. V is TRBV7-6 and J is TRBJ2-7, with 9 bases aligning to TRBD1. CDR3 amino acids: CASSVGTGKGYEQYF. The CDR3 nucleotides read TGTGCCAGCAGCGTCGGGACAGGGAAAGGCTACGAGCAGTACTTC.